This T cell receptor beta chain comes out of a study of blood T cell repertoires in COVID-19. The length of the CDR3 is 14 residues. Germline V gene lookup returns CDR1 MNHEY and CDR2 SMNVEV (reference sequence). Trimming removed 5 bases from V and 4 bases from J, with 14 bases in between. Some clones are missing from TCRdb's copy, which holds only in-frame ones; the method was immunoSEQ multiplex PCR. This table holds roughly 260,000 clones, around 86% found once. The sequenced sample was peripheral blood. This clonotype originated in a man in his forties who had recovered from COVID-19. The V gene is TRBV27, the J gene TRBJ1-2; D gene ambiguous. This CDR3 is CASSPTVSPYGYTF. In DNA, the CDR3 is TGTGCCAGCAGTCCAACAGTATCGCCCTATGGCTACACCTTC.